This TCR beta chain originates from a study of T cell responses to AZD1222 COVID-19 vaccine. Only one count was recorded for this clone. Data came from immunoSEQ multiplex PCR; TCRdb stores just in-frame clones and leaves some out. The data show under 130,000 clones, approximately 92% seen once. Germline CDR1 and CDR2: SGHTA and FQGNSA. Unmatched junction bases numbered 3, after V lost 3 bases and J lost 3 bases. The CDR3 runs 15 residues. This clonotype originated in an adult who received the AZD1222 COVID-19 vaccine. The rearrangement links TRBV7-2 to TRBJ2-3, with 10 bases identical to TRBD2. Material: peripheral blood, obtained 28 days after the second AZD1222 dose. Here the CDR3 DNA reads TGTGCCAGCAGCTTCCTAGCGGGAGTAACAGATACGCAGTATTTT. It is translated as CASSFLAGVTDTQYF.